This T cell receptor (beta chain) was identified in a study of blood T cells in healthy people across ages. Researchers collected around 11 milliliters of peripheral blood from every single donor. Total RNA, at least 5.5 micrograms per sample, was extracted from PBMCs. Next came a second PCR, run for about 6 to 11 cycles, which used a sample-barcoded 5' primer along with a J-beta primer mix. TCRdb re-analysed the 5' RACE reads in MiXCR, keeping a single row per CDR3 protein. The data show about 930,000 distinct CDR3 sequences, about 29% seen once. From germline, CDR1 is LNHDA and CDR2 SQIVND (reference sequence). The CDR3 has 16 residues. The V gene end was trimmed by 6 bases and the J gene end by 0 bases; junction bases not matched to a gene: 5. This sample was also put to use in a study of T cells of mothers and their children. From that second work: The overlap seen between related mothers and children slightly exceeded that of unrelated pairs, though not significantly. The search for persistent microchimeric T cell clones detected none.

This chain links TRBV19 with TRBJ2-1; TRBD2 matches at 10 bases. The clonotype originates from a woman between 35 and 50 years old in good health. The sequencing sample was made of blood. The chain's CDR3 is CASSPLAGYSYNEQFF. The CDR3 coding sequence is TGTGCCAGTAGCCCACTAGCGGGGTACTCCTACAATGAGCAGTTCTTC.